A selection of T cell receptor beta chains follows, all from one sample in a study of blood T cells in healthy people across ages. TCRdb reprocessed the 5' RACE reads via MiXCR and lists one record per CDR3 protein. The sample shows over a million distinct CDR3 sequences, under 30% of them seen only once. In addition, the sample was reused for a study of T cells of mothers and their children.

Input material: blood. Receptor source: a girl between 2 and 10 years old in good health. CDR3s include the opening cysteine and the closing phenylalanine or tryptophan. The order of the fields is J gene, D gene, clone size, V gene, CDR3 protein. The D gene is left open where the match is weak. Rows may omit the clone size; those that give it use once, few, many or a size class.

>TRBJ2-4|-|few|TRBV11-3
CASSSIGEDKNIQYF
>TRBJ2-3|-|-|TRBV9
CASSAGETVSTDTQYF
>TRBJ1-6|TRBD1|-|TRBV15
CATSRSTGMDSPLHF
>TRBJ2-7|-|few|TRBV28
CASSEYFGRGDYEQYF
>TRBJ2-4|-|-|TRBV12-3/TRBV12-4
CASSGARAEIAKNIQYF
>TRBJ2-6|-|-|TRBV24-1
CATSESGRTSGANVLTF
>TRBJ1-4|TRBD1|-|TRBV6-1
CASRLGTGTERLFF
>TRBJ2-7|-|-|TRBV28
CASSLYAGPGGSYEQYF
>TRBJ1-4|-|few|TRBV6-5
CASKGGYNEKLFF
>TRBJ2-1|TRBD2|few|TRBV7-3
CASSSHGDYHNEQFF
>TRBJ2-3|-|-|TRBV4-2
CASSPGSLTVATQYF
>TRBJ1-2|-|-|TRBV6-6
CASSYDRGMNGYTF
>TRBJ2-7|-|-|TRBV7-8
CASSLFPVGYEQYF
>TRBJ2-5|TRBD2|-|TRBV20-1
CSARGVGRGIRETQYF
>TRBJ2-5|TRBD2|few|TRBV3-1
CASSRSYLPGAGGETQYF
>TRBJ1-4|TRBD1|few|TRBV28
CASALPGQPIF
>TRBJ2-5|-|few|TRBV4-3
CASSQENRAGETQYF
>TRBJ2-2|-|few|TRBV6-2/TRBV6-3
CASSDWLTSTPGELFF
>TRBJ2-2|-|-|TRBV5-1
CASSRPGTGGGTGELFF
>TRBJ2-7|TRBD2|-|TRBV13
CASSLGGASYEQCF
>TRBJ2-2|TRBD2|-|TRBV7-2
CASSRGLAGVAGELFF
>TRBJ2-3|TRBD2|once|TRBV28
CASGTSGRGSADTQYF
>TRBJ1-2|-|few|TRBV7-9
CASRPRTAYGYTF
>TRBJ1-5|-|few|TRBV19
CASKFRDGLNQPQHF
>TRBJ1-2|-|-|TRBV29-1
CSALDGYGYTF
>TRBJ2-3|TRBD2|-|TRBV7-8
CASSVSGRPSTDTQYF
>-|-|few|TRBV6-5
CASSTKTGSYEQYF
>TRBJ1-4|TRBD1|few|TRBV7-6
CASRAGTGNEKLFF
>TRBJ2-3|-|-|TRBV4-3
CASSQGTGRTDTQYF
>TRBJ2-2|-|-|TRBV7-9
CASSPQGTNTGELFF
>TRBJ2-5|TRBD1|few|TRBV7-2
CASSLGSRGLETQYF
>TRBJ1-2|-|-|TRBV3-1
CASSHLDRYGYTF
>TRBJ2-7|-|-|TRBV27
CASSGAVSYEQCF